Each of the 6 T cell receptor beta chains below was sequenced from the same sample in a study of shared clonotypes between healthy human individuals. This table comes from immunoSEQ multiplex PCR, and its TCRdb copy is limited to in-frame clones, with some not included. The sample holds approximately 530,000 clones; 95% to 96% are singletons and the top ten take 0.064%. The sequenced sample consisted of naive CD4+ T cells sorted from blood. Subset: CD45RA+ positively selected. The receptors derive from a young woman in good health.

The V call is TRBV4-1, the J call TRBJ2-7, with D possibly being TRBD2 (6 bases). Germline V gives CDR1 MGHRA, CDR2 YSYEKL. V was clipped by 3 bases and J by 4 bases, with 19 bases between them. There are 16 residues in the CDR3. In nucleotides, the CDR3 is TGCGCCAGCAGCCATTATCAGGCGGGAAAGAGGTACGAGCAGTACTTC. As protein: CASSHYQAGKRYEQYF.

The chain carries TRBV27 and TRBJ2-6, with 10 bases that match TRBD2. The CDR3 runs 17 residues. Germline CDR1 MNHEY, CDR2 SMNVEV (reference sequence). Losses at the gene ends were 4 bases for V and 7 bases for J; bases not matched to a gene: 10. The CDR3 DNA reads as TGTGCCAGCAGTTCGGCGACTAGCGGGCGCCTTGCCAACGTCCTGACTTTC. This sequence encodes CASSSATSGRLANVLTF.

The chain employs TRBV30 and TRBJ2-2, with TRBD1 identical over 10 bases. J gave up 4 bases and V 7 bases, and 9 bases lay outside the gene matches. Germline V gives CDR1 GTSNPN, CDR2 SVGIG (reference sequence). The CDR3 has 15 residues. The CDR3 loop reads CALQSGTGVTGELFF. CDR3 DNA: TGTGCCTTGCAATCCGGGACAGGGGTCACCGGGGAGCTGTTTTTT.

This chain links TRBV10-3 with TRBJ2-7, with TRBD1 identical over 10 bases. This CDR3 comprises 13 residues. Trimming took 5 bases from V and 4 from J; bases not matched to a gene: 2. Germline lookup yields CDR1 ENHRY and CDR2 SYGVKD. The CDR3 DNA reads TGTGCCATCAGTCGACAGGGGGCTTACGAGCAGTACTTC. Its translation: CAISRQGAYEQYF.

CDR3 sequence: CASSGTVNYGYTF. CDR3 bases: TGTGCCAGCAGTGGGACAGTCAACTATGGCTACACCTTC. The chain links TRBV6-5 to TRBJ1-2; 7 bases fit TRBD1. The CDR3 covers 13 residues. With V trimmed by 5 bases and J by 2 bases, 2 bases remained unmatched. Germline-derived CDR1 and CDR2 are MNHEY and SVGAGI.

The CDR3 protein is CASSQVNSSVYNEQFF. The CDR3 DNA is TGCGCCAGCAGCCAAGTGAATAGCTCAGTCTACAATGAGCAGTTCTTC. V is TRBV4-1 and J is TRBJ2-1; D unresolved. The V end lost 1 base, the J end lost 3 bases, and 13 bases lay between the germline ends. Germline V gene sequence: CDR1 MGHRA, CDR2 YSYEKL. There are 16 residues in the CDR3.